This entry describes one T cell receptor (beta chain). What this receptor recognizes is not known. Nothing much larger sits one base from this clone, and base qualities are not available. Library preparation employed the immunoSEQ multiplex PCR assay. TCRdb holds this immuneACCESS table with in-frame rearrangements only. Some clones are missing; in checked studies, unresolved V genes explain under half, and the rest has no known cause. The table for this sample lists tens of thousands of clones; roughly nine tenths of them were counted only once. Roughly 1.2% of the sample is taken by the ten largest. This specimen comes from a study of T cell changes during pregnancy in multiple sclerosis (dated by TCRdb to the late 2010s). Turning to the overall study: The study looked at changes in the T cell repertoire across pregnancy in women with multiple sclerosis.

Spanning cysteine to phenylalanine, the CDR3 consists of 14 amino acids. The only DNA kept is the CDR3, 42 bases in frame from the first base. Trimming removed 0 bases from V and 7 bases from J, leaving 13 bases between the germline ends. CDR1 and CDR2 (SGHRS, YFSETQ) derive from the germline V gene. The source of this sequence is a female donor with multiple sclerosis, enrolled in a pregnancy study. The V and J segments used are TRBV5-1 and TRBJ1-1, with an unclear D gene assignment. This material consisted of peripheral blood, taken in the third trimester of pregnancy. The encoded CDR3 is CASSLVSGLGEAFF. DNA sequence: TGCGCCAGCAGCTTGGTTAGCGGGTTGGGTGAAGCTTTCTTT.